This TCR beta chain was sequenced for a study of blood T cell repertoires in COVID-19. Repertoires were generated with immunoSEQ multiplex PCR, while TCRdb's copy carries only in-frame clones and drops some. The table records some 56,000 clones, roughly nine tenths of them present only once. The germline gives CDR1 SEHNR, CDR2 FQNEAQ (reference sequence). Trimming cost V 5 bases and J 4 bases, with 12 bases left between them. The CDR3 spans 13 residues. The sample was peripheral blood. This TCR derives from a woman aged 55-70 years with COVID-19, enrolled during active disease. The chain recombines TRBV7-9 with TRBJ2-7; possible D gene TRBD1, 7 bases. CDR3 protein: CASSRRDRYEQYF. DNA for the CDR3: TGTGCCAGCAGCCGGAGGGACAGATACGAGCAGTACTTC.